This passage covers 21 T cell receptor beta chains from one sample sequenced in a study of T cells in Graves' hyperthyroidism and ophthalmopathy. Amplification of TCR beta CDR3 regions was performed using RNA transcripts as template. The HTBI primer set was used in a first-round RT-PCR of the TCR CDR3. One entry per CDR3 protein, called by TCRdb with MiXCR from the multiplex PCR reads. The sample has hundreds of thousands of distinct CDR3 sequences, under 60% seen once; the top ten hold 8.2%. Sequencing was carried out using peripheral blood or thyroid tissue (not recorded which). All receptors come from a woman between 18 and 30 years old with Graves' hyperthyroidism.

The gene calls are TRBV29-1 and TRBJ1-2, with a weak D call TRBD1 (5 bases). The CDR3 loop spans 12 amino acids. V was clipped by 8 bases and J by 8 bases, with 18 bases between them. Germline V CDR1 and CDR2: SQVTM, ANQGSEA. Written as DNA, the CDR3 is TGCAGCATCCGGGCCAGGGCACGGGGCTACACCTTC. Amino acid sequence: CSIRARARGYTF.

The V gene is TRBV2, the J gene TRBJ2-7, with TRBD2 identical over 8 bases. CDR3 length equals 16 residues. After removal of 0 bases from V and 6 bases from J, the junction contained 10 bases not matched to a gene. Germline-derived CDR1 and CDR2 are SNHLY and FYNNEI. CDR3 sequence (DNA): TGTGCCAGCAGTGAAGCGGGGGCCGGGACTAGGAGCGAGCAGTACTTC. Its protein product is CASSEAGAGTRSEQYF.

This clonotype was counted at least ten times. The J gene is TRBJ1-2, the V gene TRBV24-1; unclear D gene. This CDR3 contains 12 residues. V lost 8 bases to trimming and J lost 8 bases, with 14 bases between them. The germline V gene has CDR1 KGHDR and CDR2 SFDVKD. CDR3 residues: CATTDGVMGYTF. The CDR3 DNA reads as TGTGCCACCACCGATGGGGTTATGGGCTACACCTTC.

This clonotype was counted only a few times. The chain links TRBV20-1 to TRBJ2-7, with D possibly being TRBD2 (6 bases). Germline values: CDR1 DFQATT, CDR2 SNEGSKA (reference sequence). Trimming left V 3 bases short and J 2 bases short, with 11 bases between. The CDR3 consists of 13 residues. The CDR3 loop reads CSASHIAAYEQYF. The CDR3 DNA reads TGCAGTGCTAGCCACATAGCGGCCTACGAGCAGTACTTC.

The chain carries TRBV24-1 and TRBJ2-2; 10 bases agree with TRBD1. The ends lost 3 bases at V and 4 bases at J; junction bases unmatched: 4. CDR3 length equals 16 residues. CDR1 KGHDR and CDR2 SFDVKD come from the germline V gene. Written as DNA, the CDR3 is TGTGCCACCAGTGATGCCCGGGACAGGGGCACCGGGGAGCTGTTTTTT. Its protein product is CATSDARDRGTGELFF.

The sample holds many counts of this clonotype. The chain employs TRBV25-1 and TRBJ2-5, with 15 bases that match TRBD2. CDR3 length equals 16 residues. The germline V gene has CDR1 MGHDK and CDR2 SYGVNS. V lost 11 bases to trimming and J lost 4 bases; unmatched junction nucleotides: 11. CDR3 sequence: CALGRTSGRAGETQYF. CDR3 DNA sequence: TGTGCCCTGGGGAGGACTAGCGGGAGGGCCGGAGAGACCCAGTACTTC.

V usage is TRBV7-8 and J usage is TRBJ1-3, with D possibly TRBD1 on 6 matching bases. CDR1 is SGHVS, CDR2 FQNEAQ, per germline. V was pared by 9 bases and J by 0 bases, with 15 bases between. This CDR3 is 15 amino acids long. The CDR3 spells CASLPRGNSGNTIYF. As DNA, the CDR3 is TGTGCCAGTCTGCCCAGGGGAAACTCTGGAAACACCATATATTTT.

The chain has TRBV29-1 and TRBJ1-2; TRBD1 is a possible D gene (5 bases). The CDR3 is 10 amino acids. Germline lookup yields CDR1 SQVTM and CDR2 ANQGSEA. Trimming left V 6 bases short and J 10 bases short, with 12 bases between. The chain's CDR3 is CSVARGYYTF. CDR3 coding DNA: TGCAGCGTAGCTAGGGGATACTACACCTTC.

This chain's CDR3 is CAISYGSTEAFF. The CDR3 DNA is TGTGCCATCAGTTATGGTAGCACTGAAGCTTTCTTT. This sequence joins TRBV10-3 and TRBJ1-1; D ambiguous. Trimming took off 5 bases at V and 4 bases at J, with 8 bases between the two ends. From germline, CDR1 is ENHRY and CDR2 SYGVKD. The CDR3 totals 12 residues.

Comment on this clonotype: A much larger clone lies one base from this, so it may be a read error. Likely a read error: the CDR3 ends without its conserved phenylalanine or tryptophan. The chain employs TRBV11-1 and TRBJ2-2; D ambiguous. The V and J ends lost 2 bases and 4 bases respectively, with 5 bases between them. The CDR3 spans 13 residues. From germline, CDR1 is SGHAT and CDR2 FQDESV (reference sequence). The CDR3 region has the DNA TGTGCCAGCAGCTTAAAAGCCACCGGGGAGCTGTTTTCT. Protein: CASSLKATGELFS.

This clonotype came up a few times. CDR3 in DNA: TGCGCCAGCAGCCAAAATCAGGGATATAGCAATCAGCCCCAGCATTTT. Its protein is CASSQNQGYSNQPQHF. V is TRBV10-2 and J is TRBJ1-5; D may be TRBD1 (5 bases). The CDR3 has 16 amino acids. V was cut by 6 bases and J by 0 bases, with 15 bases left in between. Germline values: CDR1 WSHSY, CDR2 SAAADI.

The V and J genes are TRBV20-1 and TRBJ1-2; D unclear. With 5 bases removed from V and 3 bases from J, the gap between germline ends came to 25 bases. Germline CDR1 is DFQATT and CDR2 is SNEGSKA (reference sequence). The length of the CDR3 is 17 residues. The CDR3 loop is CSAPDPRRTSRDYGYTF. The CDR3 DNA reads TGCAGTGCTCCAGATCCGAGGCGGACGTCCCGAGACTATGGCTACACCTTC.

The chain employs TRBV6-5 and TRBJ1-1, with TRBD1 identical over 7 bases. V was pared by 4 bases and J by 3 bases, with 5 bases of the junction left unmatched. Germline CDR1 and CDR2: MNHEY and SVGAGI. The CDR3 loop spans 14 amino acids. The CDR3: CASSSTGTYTEAFF. The CDR3 DNA reads TGTGCCAGCAGTTCGACAGGGACGTACACTGAAGCTTTCTTT.

CDR3 coding DNA: TGTGCCATCAGTGGTTTGACAGGGATGAAGTACCAAGAGACCCAGTACTTC. This sequence encodes CAISGLTGMKYQETQYF. The J gene is TRBJ2-5, the V gene TRBV10-3, with TRBD1 matching over 7 bases. Germline CDR1 and CDR2: ENHRY and SYGVKD. J gave up 0 bases and V 4 bases, and 11 bases lay outside the gene matches. The length of the CDR3 is 17 residues.

J is TRBJ1-2 and V is TRBV5-1; no clear D gene. V was shortened by 5 bases and J by 2 bases, with 10 bases between the two germline ends. Germline CDR1 SGHRS, CDR2 YFSETQ. The CDR3 is made up of 13 amino acids. The CDR3 DNA follows: TGCGCCAGCAGGGACCGATTAAACTATGGCTACACCTTC. It specifies CASRDRLNYGYTF.

The chain has TRBV7-9 and TRBJ2-2, with 10 bases matching TRBD1. The germline gives CDR1 SEHNR, CDR2 FQNEAQ (reference sequence). The CDR3 loop spans 15 amino acids. Trimming cost V 5 bases and J 7 bases; bases outside gene matches: 7. For the CDR3, the DNA is TGTGCCAGCAGCCTCGGGACAGGGGAAGTCGGGGAGCTGTTTTTT. This sequence encodes CASSLGTGEVGELFF.

This clonotype appeared a few times. This may stem from a read error, because a much larger clone lies one nucleotide away. The genes are TRBV7-9 and TRBJ1-5; D may be TRBD1 (5 bases). Germline CDR1 reads SEHNR; CDR2 reads FQNEAQ (reference sequence). The CDR3 is 13 residues long. Trimming removed 3 bases from V and 5 bases from J, with 8 bases in between. CDR3 protein: CASSFGTDQPQHF. CDR3 nucleotides: TGTGCCAGCAGCTTTGGGACCGATCAGCCCCAGCATTTT.

The genes are TRBV25-1 and TRBJ1-2; D perhaps matches TRBD1 (6 bases). This CDR3 is 14 amino acids long. V was shortened by 3 bases and J by 4 bases, with 12 bases between the two germline ends. Germline lookup yields CDR1 MGHDK and CDR2 SYGVNS. CDR3 region: CASSDWGAGYGYTF. CDR3 DNA sequence: TGTGCCAGCAGTGACTGGGGGGCCGGCTATGGCTACACCTTC.

The chain combines TRBV15 with TRBJ2-2; 7 nucleotides align to TRBD2. V shed 5 bases, J shed 0 bases, and the junction held 6 bases outside the gene matches. Germline-derived CDR1 and CDR2 are LNHNV and YYDKDF (reference sequence). This CDR3 has 16 amino acids. This chain's CDR3 is CATSPRGGANTGELFF. Here the CDR3 DNA reads TGTGCCACCAGCCCAAGGGGAGGGGCGAACACCGGGGAGCTGTTTTTT.

The V and J genes are TRBV24-1 and TRBJ1-3; D ambiguous. Germline CDR1 is KGHDR and CDR2 is SFDVKD. Trimming took off 4 bases at V and 0 bases at J, with 12 bases between the two ends. The length of the CDR3 is 16 residues. The CDR3 protein is CATSDPTSSSGNTIYF. CDR3 DNA sequence: TGTGCCACCAGTGACCCGACATCCTCCTCTGGAAACACCATATATTTT.

Remarks on this clonotype: Mismatch with germline at one junction end may stem from a read error. The rearrangement uses TRBV7-9 and TRBJ2-5, with 8 bases fitting TRBD1. Germline CDR1 reads SEHNR; CDR2 reads FQNEAQ (reference sequence). The CDR3 sequence is 17 residues long. Here the CDR3 DNA reads TGCGCCAGCAGCTCCCGGGACAGGCCGAAAACCCAAGAGACCCAGTACTTC. This sequence encodes CASSSRDRPKTQETQYF.